This T cell receptor (beta chain) was identified in a study of control samples from healthy donors and cancer patients. Germline CDR1 is LNHDA and CDR2 is SQIVND (reference sequence). V was shortened by 6 bases and J by 0 bases, with 18 bases between the two germline ends. The CDR3 is 17 amino acids. Only in-frame clones appear in the TCRdb table, and some are missing; sequencing was by immunoSEQ multiplex PCR. The sample includes roughly 80,000 clones, around nine tenths of them seen just once. The chain joins TRBV19 to TRBJ1-5, with D maybe TRBD1 (6 bases). The sequence came from a woman in her fifties or sixties in good health. The sample taken for sequencing was blood. The CDR3 DNA sequence: TGTGCCAGTAGCATGGGGGGGGGACATTATAGCAATCAGCCCCAGCATTTT. Translating it yields CASSMGGGHYSNQPQHF.